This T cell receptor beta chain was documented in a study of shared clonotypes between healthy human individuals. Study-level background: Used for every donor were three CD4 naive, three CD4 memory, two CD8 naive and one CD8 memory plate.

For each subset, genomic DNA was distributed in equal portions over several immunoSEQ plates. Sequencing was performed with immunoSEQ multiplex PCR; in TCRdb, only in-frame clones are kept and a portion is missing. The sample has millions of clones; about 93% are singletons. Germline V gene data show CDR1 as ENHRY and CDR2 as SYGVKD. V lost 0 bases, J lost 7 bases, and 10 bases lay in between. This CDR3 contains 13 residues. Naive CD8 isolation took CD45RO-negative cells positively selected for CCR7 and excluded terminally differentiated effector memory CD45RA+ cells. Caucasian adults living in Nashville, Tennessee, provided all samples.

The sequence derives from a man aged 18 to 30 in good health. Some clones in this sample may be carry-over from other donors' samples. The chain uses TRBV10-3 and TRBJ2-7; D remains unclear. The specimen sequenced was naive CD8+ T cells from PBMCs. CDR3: CAISESTLEEQYF. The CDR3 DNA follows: TGTGCCATCAGTGAGTCGACATTGGAGGAGCAGTACTTC.